These T cell receptor beta chains were read from a single sample in a study of T cell repertoires in cytomegalovirus infection. TCRdb redid the calling of the reads with MiXCR, one entry per CDR3 protein. The sample has 150,000 to 200,000 distinct CDR3 sequences; 28% are singletons. The sample consisted of PBMCs. The receptors originated from a human donor in good health (CMV status not recorded). Some clones in this sample may be carry-over from other donors' samples. Each CDR3 is given with its conserved first and last residue. D genes are given only for firm matches. Size is stated for part of the rows, as once, few or many counts, or as a class when the clone is expanded.

d_call j_call v_call clone_size cdr3_nt cdr3_aa
NA TRBJ1-1 TRBV2 NA TGTGCCAGCACCCTCTTGAGGGAATCTGAAGCTTTCTTT CASTLLRESEAFF
TRBD1 TRBJ2-3 TRBV19 NA TGTGCCAGTAGTATTAAACCAGGGGGCATCGCAGATACGCAGTATTTT CASSIKPGGIADTQYF
TRBD2 TRBJ2-6 TRBV28 few TGTGCCAGCAGCCGCGGGGGGCTTACTGGGGCCAACGTCCTGACTTTC CASSRGGLTGANVLTF
TRBD1 TRBJ2-3 TRBV3-1 NA TGTGCCAGCAGCGGGGACAGGACCACAGATACGCAGTATTTT CASSGDRTTDTQYF
NA TRBJ2-2 TRBV27 few TGTGCCAGCAGCCTACAGGACACCGGGGAGCTGTTTTTT CASSLQDTGELFF
NA TRBJ2-2 TRBV4-3 once TGCGCCAGCAGCCAATACCCCCCCGGGACATTGAACACCGGGGAGCTGTTTTTT CASSQYPPGTLNTGELFF
TRBD1 TRBJ2-3 TRBV7-3 NA TGTGCCAGCAGCAGGACAGGGGTCCTTGATACGCAGTATTTT CASSRTGVLDTQYF
TRBD1 TRBJ1-2 TRBV19 few TGTGCCAGTAGAGCCGACAGGGGATTTTATGGCTACACCTTC CASRADRGFYGYTF
TRBD1 TRBJ1-1 TRBV15 many TGTGCCACCAGCAGTATCAGGACAGGGGGCTTAGGCACTGAAGCTTTCTTT CATSSIRTGGLGTEAFF
NA TRBJ2-1 TRBV27 NA TGTGCCAGCAGTTTAGCAGGGACCGGTGAGCAGTTCTTC CASSLAGTGEQFF
NA TRBJ1-4 TRBV5-6 few TGTGCCAGCAGCTTGGGAGAAAAACTGTTTTTT CASSLGEKLFF
TRBD1 TRBJ1-6 TRBV12-3/TRBV12-4 few TGTGCCAGCAGTACAGGGGAGGCTTCACCCCTCCACTTT CASSTGEASPLHF
NA TRBJ1-1 TRBV7-8 many TGTGCCAGCAGCGCGGTCAGGGAGATGAACACTGAAGCTTTCTTT CASSAVREMNTEAFF
NA TRBJ2-7 TRBV14 NA TGTGCCAGCAGCCAAGTCCATCCGGGACCGGCGGCGTACGAGCAGTACTTC CASSQVHPGPAAYEQYF
NA TRBJ2-2 TRBV12-3/TRBV12-4 NA TGTGCCAGCAGTTTAGGAGGGGCCACCGGGGAGCTGTTTTTT CASSLGGATGELFF
NA TRBJ1-1 TRBV12-3/TRBV12-4 many TGTGCCAGCAGTCTTAACACGGGCACTGAAGCTTTCTTT CASSLNTGTEAFF
TRBD1 TRBJ1-5 TRBV7-9 few TGTGCCAGCAGCTTAGCACAGGGGCCCAATCAGCCCCAGCATTTT CASSLAQGPNQPQHF
NA TRBJ2-5 TRBV15 NA TGTGCCACCAGCAGAGGAGGGCTGGAGACCCAGTACTTC CATSRGGLETQYF
NA TRBJ1-1 TRBV14 NA TGTGCCAGCAGCCAAGGACCGGGGAGGGACACTGAAGCTTTCTTT CASSQGPGRDTEAFF
TRBD2 TRBJ2-1 TRBV28 NA TGTGCCAGCAGTTCCTTAGCGGGGGGGTCTAATGAGCAGTTCTTC CASSSLAGGSNEQFF
TRBD1 TRBJ1-2 TRBV2 many TGTGCCAGCAGTGCGAGACAGGGGGCCTGCACCTTC CASSARQGACTF
NA TRBJ1-5 TRBV6-1 NA TGTGCCAGCAGTGAGGCGGGAAACAATCAGCCCCAGCATTTT CASSEAGNNQPQHF
NA TRBJ2-1 TRBV6-2/TRBV6-3 few TGTGCCAGCAGTCCCCTCGGCGGGGTGGGATACAATGAGCAGTTCTTC CASSPLGGVGYNEQFF
TRBD1 TRBJ1-6 TRBV7-9 NA TGTGCCAGCAGCCCACACTGGGGACAGGGAGTTAATTCACCCCTCCACTTT CASSPHWGQGVNSPLHF
TRBD1 TRBJ1-2 TRBV7-9 many TGTGCCAGCAGCTCCCCCCGGGACAGCACCCACACCCTTAACTATGGCTACACCTTC CASSSPRDSTHTLNYGYTF
TRBD1 TRBJ2-7 TRBV10-2 NA TGCGCCAGCAGTACCGGGACAGGGAATGACGAGCAGTACTTC CASSTGTGNDEQYF
NA TRBJ2-1 TRBV11-2 NA TGTGCCAGCAGCTTAGCCCAGCCTTCCTACAATGAGCAGTTCTTC CASSLAQPSYNEQFF